This T cell receptor beta chain was captured by sequencing in a study of neoadjuvant anti-PD-1 for oral cavity cancer. Across the study: Before surgery, most patients got three to four biweekly 3 mg/kg nivolumab doses. Study conclusions and caveats: With three patients per group, TCR findings need larger cohorts.

Turning to this clone: Its antigen remains unknown.

The CDR3 length is 12 residues. CDR1 and CDR2 from the germline V gene are SNHLY and FYNNEI. Losses at the gene ends were 8 bases for V and 5 bases for J; bases not matched to a gene: 4. Sequencing was performed with immunoSEQ multiplex PCR; in TCRdb, only in-frame clones are kept and a portion is missing. The sample lists around 20,000 clones, roughly 78% occurring once. Material: PBMCs, obtained before nivolumab (anti-PD-1) treatment. The sequence was collected from a person aged 35 to 85 with oral cavity squamous cell carcinoma. The rearrangement links TRBV2 to TRBJ2-5, with 8 nucleotides matching TRBD1. The CDR3 region is CASRTGFETQYF. DNA of the CDR3: TGTGCCAGCCGGACAGGGTTCGAGACCCAGTACTTC.